This T cell receptor (beta chain) was identified during a study of cytomegalovirus exposure and HLA in healthy donors (dated by TCRdb to 2016 to 2017). About the full investigation: An earlier analysis of around 600 of the donors reported 250 to 350 Gb of sequence data and around 110 million unique TCR beta sequences from approximately 180 million T cells. Around 330 gigabases of sequencing data and around 85 million unique TCR sequences made up an early release that covered several hundred HLA-typed donors. Of the approximately 400 genotyped donors, 81% fell in the genetic ancestry cluster associated with self-reported Caucasian donors. The aim of the study was to test whether cataloging public T cell receptors could identify signatures of past pathogen exposure. The T cell repertoires of under 750 subjects were profiled by immunosequencing and related to cytomegalovirus serostatus. Along with the approximately 620-subject first cohort, a separate validation cohort of over a hundred different subjects was used. The study combined high-throughput TCR immunosequencing, statistical association of individual TCRs with disease status, and machine learning to predict cytomegalovirus infection status. To study patterns of TCR occurrence, a later analysis re-analyzed previously published TCR beta repertoires from around 670 donors and added high-resolution HLA genotyping. In the later analysis, no new phenotypic data were used to find candidate immune exposures; instead, reliance was placed on TCR beta sequences and their occurrence across donors. An earlier analysis of around 580 of the donors used high-throughput TCR beta sequencing to judge whether each TCR beta V gene segment behaved as functional or pseudogenic. Donor age, sex, ethnicity and CMV serostatus were compiled alongside the repertoire data. In a later genetic analysis, genome-wide SNP genotypes for about three fifths of the 666 donors were used, and that subset was treated as a discovery cohort. Every discovery cohort repertoire had been produced on one sequencing platform. Both class I and class II loci were covered by HLA typing, at four-digit resolution. The number of typed donors differed by locus: roughly 629-640 for A, B, C, DRB1 and DQB1; 500 to 550 for DQA1; 606 for DPA1; and around 450 for DPB1. Roughly 5 DR-DQ haplotypes were handled as single units for association and clustering because linkage in the cohort was strong. On average, about 200,000 unique TCR beta nucleotide sequences were sequenced per donor among 398 genotyped donors of the cohort, with roughly 18% of those sequences being non-productive. The research as a whole found: A cluster of highly shared sequence variants was judged likely to be a technical artifact of the sequencing pipeline. When HLA alleles, especially DR and DQ, strongly co-occurred, attributing TCR associations to individual alleles was difficult. It was suggested by the authors that the approach could potentially be generalized to other disease states and immunological phenotypes. The earlier analysis of some 560 of the donors excluded 15 to 20 rarely observed V segments, including chromosome 9 orphons, because counts were too low. In both the original and validation cohorts, the classifier was reported to diagnose cytomegalovirus status with high specificity and sensitivity. Compared with the roughly 700-donor mean, donors in an Asian-associated ancestry cluster had fewer N-insertions in productive TCRs, according to a later genetic analysis. Some IMGT-functional V segments, including TRBV6-2 and TRBV6-3, could not be distinguished by the 87-base-pair reads and were therefore excluded. Compared with equally common non-associated chains, HLA-associated TCR beta chains in a later analysis were more clonally expanded and had lower generation probabilities. Sequencing depth was assumed to be roughly uniform across donors in the presence/absence analyses, though that assumption may not hold. Specific HLA alleles were associated with 15,000 to 20,000 TCR beta sequences at a false discovery rate of 0.05 in a later analysis. In a later analysis, several top co-occurrence clusters were reported to appear linked to parvovirus B19, influenza, CMV and Epstein-Barr virus. In a later analysis, the rate of TCR association differed among HLA loci, with DRB1 alleles having the most associated TCRs and HLA-C alleles having the fewest. CMV serostatus was the only immune exposure information available for the cohort. Most TCR sequences were observed very rarely across donors, whereas some public TCRs were present in many individuals. In a later genetic analysis, a missense DCLRE1C variant was associated with V-gene and J-gene trimming of TCR beta chains, and the association was replicated in an independent cohort. In an earlier analysis of under 600 of the donors, most TCR beta V segments were observed in productive rearrangements about 87% or about 30% of the time, broadly matching IMGT annotations. A further reported finding was that TCR beta sequences accurately predicted the HLA-A and HLA-B alleles for most subjects in the first cohort. In this cohort, only TCR beta chains were sequenced, and detectable features were limited by the absence of alpha or paired-chain data. A later analysis found that most CMV-associated TCR beta chains appeared HLA-restricted, with HLA associations seemingly driven largely by CMV exposure. In vitro tests confirmed that a few of the cytomegalovirus-associated TCR beta chains recognize cytomegalovirus antigens. Correlated functional status among segregating V segments might be attributable to linkage disequilibrium, but an unknown experimental factor could not be ruled out. Because some donors lacked HLA typing at each locus, the association tests relied only on the typed subset. In the study, approximately 160 TCR beta chains were listed as associated with cytomegalovirus.

With respect to this clone: The target of this receptor is not known. Per-base quality was not reported, and no clone a single base away is much larger than it.

The library was built by means of the immunoSEQ multiplex PCR assay. For the multiplex PCR, a mixture combining 60 forward primers for TCR Vbeta segments and 13 reverse primers for TCR Jbeta segments was used. The CDR3 region of rearranged TCR beta genes was amplified from genomic DNA by a multiplex PCR assay. Amplified TCR beta libraries were sequenced as 87-base-pair reads on the Illumina HiSeq System. In the paper's pipeline: In a later analysis, about 80 million unique TCR beta chains were counted across the 690 or so repertoires, and approximately 11 million of these chains were shared by at least two donors. To remove PCR and sequencing errors, raw reads were error-corrected and collapsed into unique sequences using a nearest-neighbor algorithm that merged closely related sequences. Alignment of CDR3 sequences to IMGT reference sequences was used to assign V, D and J gene segments. For a sequence to be retained, a match of at least six nucleotides was required to both a V gene segment and a J gene segment. Rearrangements were called productive when the CDR3 lacked stop codons and stayed in frame with V and J; all others were non-productive. CDR3 was defined according to IMGT convention as the region running from the second conserved V-encoded cysteine to the conserved J-encoded phenylalanine. In an earlier analysis of around 570 of the donors, sequences lacking an unambiguous match to a single V gene segment were excluded. An earlier analysis of a few hundred of the donors called V segments functional above 56.7% productive rearrangements and segregating when the between-donor standard deviation exceeded 5%. To diagnose cytomegalovirus status from the catalog of TCR beta chain sequences, a statistical classification framework was built. In a later analysis, V and J genes were assigned by comparing TCR nucleotide sequences against IMGT/GENE-DB human TR gene sequences. A later analysis assigned CDR3 sequences and most-parsimonious VDJ recombination scenarios with the TCRdist pipeline. In a later analysis, each TCR beta chain was defined by its CDR3 amino acid sequence together with its V-gene family, and reads lacking a unique V-gene family were excluded. A later analysis removed 592 highly shared, low-generation-probability nucleotide sequences to deal with suspected cross-contamination and a sequencing artifact. In a later analysis, a clonal expansion index was calculated for each public chain from normalized within-repertoire ranks of inferred template counts. In a later analysis, generation probabilities were computed using a VDJ recombination model fitted to out-of-frame rearrangements, and the results were checked against IGoR. In a later analysis, TCR-TCR, TCR-HLA and TCR-CMV co-occurrence was scored with hypergeometric tests, and a repertoire-size bias correction was applied to TCR pairs. To estimate false discovery rates, a later analysis permuted the HLA or CMV assignments 20 times. A later analysis grouped co-occurring TCRs with DBSCAN, adding TCRdist sequence similarity when clustering within HLA-allele-positive subsets. Repertoires with fewer than 30,000 or more than 120,000 public chains were left out of co-occurrence clustering, as were about 5 repertoires with anomalous nucleotide sharing. TCRdb provides this immuneACCESS table in a form limited to in-frame rearrangements. Some clones are lacking; in checked studies, under half of them reflect an unresolved V gene, and why the rest are absent is not known. V and J calls and clone size come straight from that table; D and trimming were deduced from the DNA. Counted in this sample were 150,000 to 200,000 clones; 70% of them appeared once. Clones ranked in the top ten supply roughly 4.5% of the sample.

The germline V gene provides CDR1 LGHNA and CDR2 YNFKEQ. The V end gives up 7 bases and the J end 5 bases, leaving 9 bases in the junction not matched to a gene. The CDR3 sequence holds 14 residues, the cysteine and phenylalanine included. Only CDR3 DNA remains: 42 bases, in frame from the first base. The cohort consisted of some 670 healthy bone marrow donors. All cohort members were sampled while nominally healthy, although unrecorded immune exposures were likely present. The donor was CMV seropositive and was included in the group of 250 to 300 seropositive cohort members. Each donor provided a peripheral blood sample, and peripheral blood mononuclear cells were used for TCR beta sequencing. Genomic DNA extraction from the blood cell samples was performed with the Qiagen DNeasy Blood Extraction Kit.

This TCR was recovered from a man between 18 and 29 years old in good health and CMV-seropositive. Material for sequencing was PBMCs. The chain is assembled from TRBV4-2 and TRBJ1-1, with 8 middle bases fitting TRBD1. The bases are TGTGCCAGCAATTCCGACAGGGGAGAGACTGAAGCTTTCTTT. It encodes CASNSDRGETEAFF.